The rows below give T cell receptor beta chains drawn from one sample of a study of OX40 agonist ivuxolimab in advanced cancers. TCRdb keeps only in-frame clones here, not all; method: immunoSEQ multiplex PCR. The profile shows more than 50,000 clones, approximately 90% of them singletons. This specimen consisted of CD4+ or CD8+ T cells sorted from blood, obtained in a trial of the OX40 agonist ivuxolimab. The receptors come from an adult with an advanced solid tumor such as melanoma, head and neck, liver or kidney cancer. CDR3s include the opening cysteine and the closing phenylalanine or tryptophan. A D gene is named only where the DNA matches it firmly. Some rows have no size entry. The others give once, few or many, or a class for an expanded clone.

J gene	V gene	clone size	D gene	CDR3 protein	CDR3 DNA
TRBJ1-6	TRBV5-4	-	-	CASSLAEGVNNSPLHF	TGTGCCAGCAGCTTGGCCGAGGGGGTAAATAATTCACCCCTCCACTTT
TRBJ2-7	TRBV5-4	-	TRBD1	CASSSRGQGAYEQYF	TGTGCCAGCAGCTCCAGGGGGCAAGGCGCCTACGAGCAGTACTTC
TRBJ1-2	TRBV2	-	TRBD1	CASSEATGNGYTF	TGTGCCAGCAGTGAAGCGACAGGGAACGGCTACACCTTC
TRBJ1-2	TRBV11-2	-	-	CASSLDPRGRIDYGYTF	TGTGCCAGCAGCTTGGACCCCCGGGGCCGAATAGACTATGGCTACACCTTC
TRBJ1-2	TRBV27	once	TRBD1	CASSPGGGGIGYTF	TGTGCCAGCAGTCCTGGGGGAGGGGGCATTGGCTACACCTTC
TRBJ2-1	TRBV29-1	-	-	CSVAGTGSYNEQFF	TGCAGCGTTGCTGGGACTGGTTCCTACAATGAGCAGTTCTTC
TRBJ1-1	TRBV30	-	-	CAWSVDVNTEAFF	TGTGCCTGGAGTGTTGATGTGAACACTGAAGCTTTCTTT
TRBJ1-5	TRBV12-5	once	-	CASGPGGQPQHF	TGTGCTAGTGGTCCCGGGGGCCAGCCCCAGCATTTT
TRBJ2-7	TRBV11-2	-	-	CASSLVGGDSYEQYF	TGTGCCAGCAGCTTAGTAGGGGGGGACTCCTACGAGCAGTACTTC
TRBJ2-3	TRBV9	once	TRBD2	CASSVSRGAADTQYF	TGTGCCAGCAGCGTCTCGCGGGGGGCGGCAGATACGCAGTATTTT
TRBJ2-1	TRBV5-8	-	-	CASSFGRLYLF	TGTGCCAGCAGCTTTGGCAGGCTTTACCTCTTC
TRBJ2-5	TRBV5-1	-	TRBD2	CASSFVSGRGIQETQYF	TGCGCCAGCAGCTTCGTTAGTGGGCGGGGGATACAAGAGACCCAGTACTTC
TRBJ1-4	TRBV5-6	-	-	CATTGSNEKLFF	TGTGCCACTACAGGGTCCAATGAAAAACTGTTTTTT
TRBJ2-7	TRBV6-1	-	-	CASRVRGYSSYEQYF	TGTGCCAGCAGAGTTCGGGGGTATAGCTCCTACGAGCAGTACTTC